These 5 T cell receptor beta chains originate from one sample sequenced in a study of beta chain features in type 1 diabetes. Study conclusions and caveats: In all four CD4+ subsets, TCRB CDR3 length was significantly, moderately reduced in type 1 diabetes.

Their antigen targets remain unknown. Reverse transcription of all isolated RNA meant that expressed TCRB transcripts were sequenced. Clones were read by immunoSEQ multiplex PCR, and TCRdb kept only the in-frame ones, dropping some. The sample consists of about 340,000 clones, about a tenth of them appearing once. Material: central memory CD4+ T cells from blood. The receptors shown here come from a man aged 30 to 39 with type 1 diabetes.

This clone was detected only a few times. This chain connects TRBV6-6 to TRBJ2-1, with D unclear. The V gene's germline CDR1 is MNHNY and CDR2 SVGAGI (reference sequence). Trimming took off 4 bases at V and 1 base at J, with 5 bases between the two ends. The CDR3 is 13 residues long. CDR3 sequence reads: CASSFGSYNEQFF. DNA of the CDR3: TGTGCCAGCAGTTTCGGGTCCTACAATGAGCAGTTCTTC.

This clone was seen a handful of times. This chain connects TRBV14 to TRBJ1-2; TRBD1 is a possible D gene (6 bases). V lost 5 bases and J lost 2, with 12 bases in between. This CDR3 is 14 amino acids long. Germline V gives CDR1 SGHDN, CDR2 FVKESK. The CDR3 coding sequence is TGTGCCAGCAGCTCCCGGGGGGGCAACTATGGCTACACCTTC. Protein sequence: CASSSRGGNYGYTF. Looking up the rest from reference TRBV14 and TRBJ1-2 gives the full variable domain: EAGVTQFPSHSVIEKGQTVTLRCDPISGHDNLYWYRRVMGKEIKFLLHFVKESKQDESGMPNNRFLAERTGGTYSTLKVQPAELEDSGVYFCASSSRGGNYGYTFGSGTRLTVV.

This clone has ten or more counts. The chain uses TRBV14 and TRBJ2-1, with 8 bases matching TRBD1. The germline V gene has CDR1 SGHDN and CDR2 FVKESK. V dropped 0 bases and J dropped 2; count of bases not matched to a gene: 0. This CDR3 has 15 residues. CDR3 sequence (DNA): TGTGCCAGCAGCCAAGAGACAGGGGCCTACAATGAGCAGTTCTTC. Its translation: CASSQETGAYNEQFF. The whole variable domain, filled in from reference TRBV14 and TRBJ2-1, reads EAGVTQFPSHSVIEKGQTVTLRCDPISGHDNLYWYRRVMGKEIKFLLHFVKESKQDESGMPNNRFLAERTGGTYSTLKVQPAELEDSGVYFCASSQETGAYNEQFFGPGTRLTVL.

The chain's CDR3 is CASSQEPQGIYGYTF. The CDR3 coding sequence is TGCGCCAGCAGCCAGGAACCACAGGGGATCTATGGCTACACCTTC. J is TRBJ1-2 and V is TRBV4-3; 7 bases align to TRBD1. V shed 3 bases, J shed 4 bases, and the junction held 8 bases outside the gene matches. This CDR3 is 15 amino acids long. Looked up from germline, CDR1 is LGHNA and CDR2 is YSLEER.

The chain employs TRBV30 and TRBJ2-3; TRBD2 aligns across 8 bases. V lost 2 bases and J lost 5; bases outside the gene matches: 3. The CDR3 runs 13 residues. Germline values: CDR1 GTSNPN, CDR2 SVGIG (reference sequence). The CDR3 sequence: CAWSRGGLDTQYF. CDR3 bases: TGTGCCTGGAGTCGGGGGGGCCTAGATACGCAGTATTTT.